The rows below give T cell receptor beta chains drawn from one sample of a study of early T cells in non-severe SARS-CoV-2 infection. Each CDR3 protein is one row after TCRdb ran MiXCR on the 5' RACE reads. This sample yields 15,000 to 20,000 distinct CDR3 sequences, of which roughly 5% are seen a single time; 5% to 7% belongs to the top ten. Specimen: whole blood. Receptor source: an adult who was a healthcare worker with PCR-confirmed SARS-CoV-2 infection or an uninfected control (not recorded which). Both conserved end residues are part of each CDR3. The D gene is left open where the match is weak. For some rows the clone size is stated as once, few or many, or as a class when expanded; others skip it.

j_call,clone_size,d_call,v_call,cdr3_aa
TRBJ2-4,.,TRBD2,TRBV4-1,CASSQDAGTMKNIQYF
TRBJ2-7,few,.,TRBV6-2/TRBV6-3,CASSYGLSYEQYF
TRBJ2-7,many,TRBD1,TRBV4-1,CASSHGQGGNEQYF
TRBJ2-7,many,.,TRBV20-1,CSALKTLGEQYF
TRBJ1-4,many,.,TRBV5-8,CASSWTSYTTNEKLFF
TRBJ2-1,.,.,TRBV2,CATTPGGEQFF
TRBJ2-7,many,TRBD1,TRBV4-1,CASSQESGTGVYEQYF
TRBJ1-5,many,TRBD1,TRBV3-1,CASSLSTGARGSNQPQHF
TRBJ2-7,medium-sized,.,TRBV7-8,CASSAPRTNYEQYF
TRBJ2-4,many,.,TRBV5-6,CASSLSTVKNIQYF
TRBJ1-4,many,TRBD1,TRBV12-3/TRBV12-4,CASSPDSPGTGGSNEKLFF
TRBJ2-7,many,TRBD2,TRBV3-1,CASVSSGAPYEQYF